A selection of T cell receptor beta chains follows, all from one sample in a study of Ad26.COV2.S vaccination and SARS-CoV-2 variants. Assay: immunoSEQ multiplex PCR; the TCRdb copy retains only in-frame clones and omits some. Altogether under 600,000 clones are present, approximately 90% being singletons, with the ten largest covering 1.5% to 2%. Sequencing was performed on peripheral blood, taken in a trial of Ad26.COV2.S vaccine versus placebo. These receptor sequences come from a person between 18 and 59 years old who received the Ad26.COV2.S COVID-19 vaccine or a placebo. The CDR3 runs from the conserved cysteine through the conserved F or W. The D gene is left open where the match is weak. The size entry is marked missing in some rows and otherwise reads once, few, many or a size class.

abundance	v_gene	d_gene	j_gene	CDR3aa	CDR3nt
.	TRBV7-2	TRBD2	TRBJ2-3	CASSTKERGRYTDTQYF	TGTGCCAGCAGCACGAAAGAGCGGGGGCGGTACACAGATACGCAGTATTTT
.	TRBV27	.	TRBJ1-1	CASGPQGSEAFF	TGTGCCAGCGGCCCACAGGGCTCTGAAGCTTTCTTT
.	TRBV4-1	.	TRBJ1-3	CASSPTANVNTIYF	TGCGCCAGCAGCCCGACGGCCAACGTAAACACCATATATTTT
.	TRBV9	.	TRBJ1-2	CASRLGGTGSGYTF	TGTGCCAGCAGACTCGGAGGGACTGGGTCAGGCTACACCTTC
once	TRBV6-2/TRBV6-3	.	TRBJ1-1	CASSYVPGLEAFF	TGTGCCAGCAGTTACGTCCCAGGCCTTGAAGCTTTCTTT
.	TRBV7-2	.	TRBJ2-3	CASSLPGGTDTQYF	TGTGCCAGCAGCTTACCCGGGGGCACAGATACGCAGTATTTT
once	TRBV19	.	TRBJ2-7	CASSITGSVYEQYF	TGTGCCAGTAGTATTACGGGCTCAGTATACGAGCAGTACTTC
.	TRBV6-2/TRBV6-3	.	TRBJ1-5	CASSYIYSNQPQHF	TGTGCCAGCAGTTACATATATAGCAATCAGCCCCAGCATTTT
.	TRBV30	.	TRBJ1-1	CAWSGLDEAFF	TGTGCCTGGAGTGGCCTGGACGAAGCTTTCTTT
.	TRBV5-5	.	TRBJ2-2	CASSSSWPVNTGELFF	TGTGCCAGCAGCTCCAGCTGGCCGGTGAACACCGGGGAGCTGTTTTTT
few	TRBV6-2/TRBV6-3	TRBD2	TRBJ2-1	CASSAFTSGDHNEQFF	TGTGCCAGCAGTGCCTTCACTAGCGGGGACCACAATGAGCAGTTCTTC
once	TRBV19	.	TRBJ2-4	CASSREAELAKNIQYF	TGTGCCAGTAGTCGGGAAGCGGAGCTAGCCAAAAACATTCAGTACTTC
.	TRBV7-2	.	TRBJ1-3	CASTPEGRGNTIYF	TGTGCCAGCACCCCGGAGGGACGTGGAAACACCATATATTTT
.	TRBV2	TRBD2	TRBJ2-5	CASSETPGLKETQYF	TGTGCCAGCAGTGAAACACCGGGACTAAAAGAGACCCAGTACTTC
.	TRBV12-3/TRBV12-4	.	TRBJ1-2	CASSRDGLYGYTF	TGTGCCAGCAGTAGGGACGGACTCTATGGCTACACCTTC
once	TRBV2	.	TRBJ1-1	CASSANRHVNTEAFF	TGTGCCAGCAGTGCTAATCGACACGTGAACACTGAAGCTTTCTTT
once	TRBV7-9	TRBD2	TRBJ2-1	CASSLVVGSGLINEQFF	TGTGCCAGCAGCTTAGTGGTAGGTAGCGGGCTGATCAATGAGCAGTTCTTC
.	TRBV5-1	TRBD1	TRBJ1-1	CASGPGQGGSTEAFF	TGCGCCAGCGGCCCGGGACAGGGGGGATCTACTGAAGCTTTCTTT
.	TRBV6-6	.	TRBJ1-4	CASSYGTSPGEKLFF	TGTGCCAGCAGTTACGGGACAAGTCCCGGTGAAAAACTGTTTTTT
.	TRBV19	.	TRBJ2-1	CASSKENNEQFF	TGTGCCAGTAGTAAAGAGAACAATGAGCAGTTCTTC
once	TRBV7-2	.	TRBJ1-2	CASSLGGAGGYTF	TGTGCCAGCAGCTTAGGGGGGGCTGGTGGCTACACCTTC
.	TRBV5-1	.	TRBJ1-6	CASRITGRLGNSPLHF	TGCGCCAGCAGAATCACAGGGCGTCTGGGGAATTCACCCCTCCACTTT
.	TRBV29-1	.	TRBJ2-7	CSVEEQGGTYEQYF	TGCAGCGTTGAAGAACAGGGAGGAACCTACGAGCAGTACTTC
.	TRBV29-1	.	TRBJ1-1	CSALEQSGTEAFF	TGCAGCGCGTTAGAACAGAGCGGGACTGAAGCTTTCTTT
once	TRBV28	TRBD2	TRBJ2-5	CASSFLAGAQETQYF	TGTGCCAGCAGTTTTCTGGCGGGAGCCCAAGAGACCCAGTACTTC
.	TRBV7-2	.	TRBJ2-2	CASSLGTVIGELFF	TGTGCCAGCAGCTTAGGGACAGTCATCGGGGAGCTGTTTTTT